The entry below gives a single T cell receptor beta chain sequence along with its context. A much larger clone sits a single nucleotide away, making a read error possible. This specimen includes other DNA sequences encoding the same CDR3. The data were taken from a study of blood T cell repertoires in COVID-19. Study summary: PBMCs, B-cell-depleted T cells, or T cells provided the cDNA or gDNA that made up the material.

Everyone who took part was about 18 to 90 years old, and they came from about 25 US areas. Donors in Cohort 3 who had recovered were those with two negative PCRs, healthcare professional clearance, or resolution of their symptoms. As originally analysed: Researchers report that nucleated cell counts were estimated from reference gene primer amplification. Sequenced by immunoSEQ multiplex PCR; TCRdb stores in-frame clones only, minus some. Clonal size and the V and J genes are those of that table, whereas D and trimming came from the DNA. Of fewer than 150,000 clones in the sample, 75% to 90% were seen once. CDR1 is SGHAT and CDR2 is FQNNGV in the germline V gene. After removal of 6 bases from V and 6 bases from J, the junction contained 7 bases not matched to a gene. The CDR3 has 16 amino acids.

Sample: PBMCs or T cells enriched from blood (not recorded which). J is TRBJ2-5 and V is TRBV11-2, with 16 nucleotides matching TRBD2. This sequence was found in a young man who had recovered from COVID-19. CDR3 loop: CASSFGGLAGGQTQYF. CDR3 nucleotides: TGTGCCAGCAGTTTTGGGGGACTAGCGGGGGGGCAGACCCAGTACTTC.